The clone carrying this TCR beta chain has at least ten counts. Its antigen is not known. Study conclusions and caveats: Tumor Tregs overlapped most with tumor, then blood, naive CD4+ cells. Whole repertoires were not studied in the larger cohort, only one V-J beta rearrangement. The TCR gene usage of tumor memory CD4+ T cells clustered together with blood and lymph node memory CD4+ cells and with lymph node naive CD4+ cells.

Semi-nested PCR with Nested Universal Primer A followed constant-region reverse priming of full-length variable regions. TCRdb reprocessed the 5' RACE reads via MiXCR and lists one record per CDR3 protein. The sample has about 42,000 distinct CDR3 sequences; under 25% are singletons. Tregs were sorted as CD4+CD25+CD127-/low cells. V lost 7 bases to trimming and J lost 4 bases; unmatched junction nucleotides: 11. The CDR3 length is 15 residues. CDR1 MNHEY and CDR2 SMNVEV come from the germline V gene (reference sequence). The rearrangement joins TRBV27 to TRBJ2-7; 9 nucleotides agree with TRBD2. The sample was Tregs sorted from blood. The origin of this receptor is a female donor with breast cancer. CDR3: CASTRGAGGLYEQYF. In nucleotides, the CDR3 is TGTGCCAGCACTCGGGGAGCGGGGGGCCTTTACGAGCAGTACTTC.